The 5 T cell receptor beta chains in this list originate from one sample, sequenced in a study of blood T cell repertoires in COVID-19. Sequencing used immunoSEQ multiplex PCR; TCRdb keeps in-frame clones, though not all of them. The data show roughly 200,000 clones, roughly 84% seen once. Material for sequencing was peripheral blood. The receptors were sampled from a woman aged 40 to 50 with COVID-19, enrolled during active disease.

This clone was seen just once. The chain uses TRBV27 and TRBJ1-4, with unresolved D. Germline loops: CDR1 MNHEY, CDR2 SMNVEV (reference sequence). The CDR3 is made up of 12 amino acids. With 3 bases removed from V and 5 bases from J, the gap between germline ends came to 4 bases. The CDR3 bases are TGTGCCAGCAGTTTCCTAAATGAAAAACTGTTTTTT. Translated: CASSFLNEKLFF. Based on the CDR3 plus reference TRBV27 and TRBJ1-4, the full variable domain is EAQVTQNPRYLITVTGKKLTVTCSQNMNHEYMSWYRQDPGLGLRQIYYSMNVEVTDKGDVPEGYKVSRKEKRNFPLILESPSPNQTSLYFCASSFLNEKLFFGSGTQLSVL.

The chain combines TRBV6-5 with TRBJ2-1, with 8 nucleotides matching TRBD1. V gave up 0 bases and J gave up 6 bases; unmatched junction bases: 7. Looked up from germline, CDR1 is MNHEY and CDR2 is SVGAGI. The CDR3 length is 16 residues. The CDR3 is CASSYSGRGRVNEQFF. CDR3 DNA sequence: TGTGCCAGCAGTTACTCTGGCAGGGGGCGAGTCAATGAGCAGTTCTTC.

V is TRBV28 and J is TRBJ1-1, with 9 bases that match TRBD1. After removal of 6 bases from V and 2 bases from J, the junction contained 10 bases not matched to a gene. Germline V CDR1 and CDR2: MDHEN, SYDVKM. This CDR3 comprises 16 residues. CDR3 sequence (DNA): TGTGCCAGCAGGACCGCCGGGACAGGGTATAACACTGAAGCTTTCTTT. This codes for CASRTAGTGYNTEAFF.

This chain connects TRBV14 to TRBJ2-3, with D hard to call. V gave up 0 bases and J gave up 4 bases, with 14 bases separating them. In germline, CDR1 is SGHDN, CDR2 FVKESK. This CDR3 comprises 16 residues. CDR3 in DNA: TGTGCCAGCAGCCAAGATTTCAGTGAATCGTCAGATACGCAGTATTTT. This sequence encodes CASSQDFSESSDTQYF.

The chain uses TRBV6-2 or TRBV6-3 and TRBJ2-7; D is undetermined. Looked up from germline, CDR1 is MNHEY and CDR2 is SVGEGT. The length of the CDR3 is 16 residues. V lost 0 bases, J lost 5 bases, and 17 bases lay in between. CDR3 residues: CASSYSTSRFDHEQYF. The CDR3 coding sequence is TGTGCCAGCAGTTACTCGACGTCCAGGTTCGACCACGAGCAGTACTTC.